Below are 14 T cell receptor beta chains sequenced from a single sample in a study of blood T cells in healthy people across ages. Primed by a sample-barcoded 5' primer and a J-beta primer mix, a second PCR proceeded for roughly 6 to 12 cycles. TCRdb processed the 5' RACE reads anew with MiXCR; each CDR3 protein has one entry. The sample lists over 700,000 distinct CDR3 sequences, roughly 50% occurring once. Sequencing was performed on blood. The source of these receptors is an elderly man in good health.

This clonotype was seen a few times. The chain carries TRBV28 and TRBJ1-2, with a weak D call TRBD1 (5 bases). Germline values: CDR1 MDHEN, CDR2 SYDVKM. Trimming stripped 2 bases from V and 8 bases from J, with 9 bases between. CDR3 length: 12 amino acids. The CDR3 nucleotides are TGTGCCAGCAGTTTAGGGACGGAAGGCTACACCTTC. Protein: CASSLGTEGYTF.

The rearrangement uses TRBV29-1 and TRBJ2-1; possibly TRBD2 for D (7 bases). The CDR3 totals 14 residues. The germline V gene encodes CDR1 SQVTM and CDR2 ANQGSEA. CDR3 coding DNA: TGCAGTGGGGCAGGGGCGGGAGCTGCCAATGAGCAGTTCTTC. It is translated as CSGAGAGAANEQFF.

CDR3 in amino acids: CSARVSNSPLHF. CDR3 DNA sequence: TGCAGTGCTAGAGTTTCGAATTCACCCCTCCACTTT. The V call is TRBV20-1, the J call TRBJ1-6; D uncertain. V gave up 1 base and J gave up 7 bases, with 5 bases separating them. Germline CDR1 and CDR2: DFQATT and SNEGSKA (reference sequence). The CDR3 is made up of 12 amino acids.

The rearrangement uses TRBV5-1 and TRBJ1-4, with unresolved D. V gave up 1 base and J gave up 7 bases, with 11 bases separating them. The V gene's germline CDR1 is SGHRS and CDR2 YFSETQ. The CDR3 spans 14 residues. The CDR3, as DNA: TGCGCCAGCAGCTTGTTGGGATACAGTGAAAAACTGTTTTTT. Its protein is CASSLLGYSEKLFF.

This sequence joins TRBV5-1 and TRBJ1-6, with a tentative D call TRBD1 (5 bases). The CDR3 extends over 15 amino acids. Germline V CDR1 and CDR2: SGHRS, YFSETQ. V was shortened by 1 base and J by 5 bases, with 10 bases between the two germline ends. CDR3 region: CASSLRGGDNSPLHF. The CDR3 nucleotides read TGCGCCAGCAGCTTGAGGGGCGGGGATAATTCACCCCTCCACTTT. The full variable domain, completed using reference TRBV5-1 and TRBJ1-6, is KAGVTQTPRYLIKTRGQQVTLSCSPISGHRSVSWYQQTPGQGLQFLFEYFSETQRNKGNFPGRFSGRQFSNSRSEMNVSTLELGDSALYLCASSLRGGDNSPLHFGNGTRLTVT.

This clonotype has only one observation. The chain has TRBV7-2 and TRBJ2-1; 10 nucleotides match TRBD1. The CDR3 length is 15 residues. Germline loops: CDR1 SGHTA, CDR2 FQGNSA. V was clipped by 7 bases and J by 7 bases; unmatched bases: 10. CDR3 sequence reads: CASKLYRDRGNEQFF. The CDR3 DNA is TGTGCCAGCAAACTTTACCGGGACAGGGGTAATGAGCAGTTCTTC.

J is TRBJ2-7 and V is TRBV12-3 or TRBV12-4; D is tentatively TRBD1 or TRBD2 (5 bases each). CDR3 length: 14 amino acids. Trimming took 2 bases from V and 12 from J, leaving 20 bases between them. This CDR3 is CASSLPGEGETLYF. The CDR3 nucleotides are TGTGCCAGCAGTTTACCTGGGGAAGGGGAGACCCTGTACTTC.

The sample holds a few counts of this clonotype. CDR3 sequence (DNA): TGTGCCAGCAGGTTCCAGCGGGAGGGACCCTACGAGCAGTACTTC. Residues: CASRFQREGPYEQYF. V and J are TRBV6-5 and TRBJ2-7; 10 bases are a match to TRBD2. Germline V gene data show CDR1 as MNHEY and CDR2 as SVGAGI. The CDR3 is made up of 15 amino acids. V shed 6 bases, J shed 2 bases, and the junction held 7 bases outside the gene matches.

The V and J genes are TRBV9 and TRBJ2-1; tentatively, D is TRBD2 (8 bases). Trimming took off 5 bases at V and 0 bases at J, with 12 bases between the two ends. Germline assignment: CDR1 SGDLS and CDR2 YYNGEE. This CDR3 comprises 15 residues. The DNA for the CDR3 is TGTGCCAGCAGGCGGGGGGACAGCTCCTACAATGAGCAGTTCTTC. Translated: CASRRGDSSYNEQFF.

The chain joins TRBV5-1 to TRBJ2-5, with D maybe TRBD1 (5 bases). The J call is in doubt because the DNA end fits TRBJ2-7 better. Germline CDR1 reads SGHRS; CDR2 reads YFSETQ. The CDR3 consists of 13 residues. The CDR3 protein is CASGANNDHEQYF. CDR3 nucleotides: TGCGCCAGCGGGGCTAATAACGACCACGAGCAGTACTTC.

This clonotype was seen a handful of times. The V gene is TRBV3-1, the J gene TRBJ2-7; 10 bases line up with TRBD1. CDR3 length equals 15 residues. Unmatched junction bases numbered 3, after V lost 1 base and J lost 3 bases. Germline V gene lookup returns CDR1 LGHDT and CDR2 YNNKEL (reference sequence). CDR3 sequence (DNA): TGTGCCAGCAGCCAAGCCGGGACAGGGGTCTACGAGCAGTACTTC. This sequence encodes CASSQAGTGVYEQYF.

The chain carries TRBV6-6 and TRBJ1-2; tentatively, D is TRBD1 (6 bases). The V gene's germline CDR1 is MNHNY and CDR2 SVGAGI (reference sequence). CDR3 length: 16 residues. V lost 4 bases, J lost 0 bases, and 15 bases lay in between. The CDR3 region is CASSLGLGAANYGYTF. The CDR3 DNA reads as TGTGCCAGCAGTTTGGGTTTGGGGGCGGCTAACTATGGCTACACCTTC.

The rearrangement joins TRBV29-1 to TRBJ2-7; no reliable D call. TRBJ2-5 explains the end of the DNA better; the J call may be wrong. Germline values: CDR1 SQVTM, CDR2 ANQGSEA. The CDR3 runs to 13 residues. Written as DNA, the CDR3 is TGCAGCGCCCCCGGACGGCTCCGAGAGACCCAGTACTTC. It translates to CSAPGRLRETQYF.

This chain joins TRBV10-1 and TRBJ2-7, with 9 bases fitting TRBD2. Germline loops: CDR1 WNHNN, CDR2 SYGVQD (reference sequence). CDR3 length equals 15 residues. J was trimmed by 0 bases and V by 3 bases; bases with no gene match: 3. Here the CDR3 DNA reads TGCGCCAGCAGTGACGGTAGCGGGAGCTCCTACGAGCAGTACTTC. Translated: CASSDGSGSSYEQYF.